The clone carrying this TCR beta chain was seen more than once but under ten times. The antigen is undetermined. These data come from a study of T cell repertoires in cytomegalovirus infection. Overall study context: Selection of CMV epitopes for the study included recently identified HLA-C-restricted and well-studied HLA-B-restricted ones. A matching HLA type, together with CMV infection, was signaled by public TCR beta signatures.

One entry per CDR3 protein results from TCRdb running MiXCR on the reads. The sample has some 700,000 distinct CDR3 sequences; roughly 30% are singletons. The V gene lost 8 bases and the J gene lost 2 bases, with 10 bases spanning the gap. This CDR3 spans 12 amino acids. V usage is TRBV12-3 or TRBV12-4 and J usage is TRBJ2-7; D could derive from TRBD1 or TRBD2 (5 bases each). The sequencing here drew on cultured PBMCs, taken from culture after CMV antigen stimulation. This TCR was sampled from a human donor in good health (CMV status not recorded). Some clones in this sample may be carry-over from other donors' samples. The CDR3 here is CASGTDTYEQYF. For the CDR3, the DNA is TGTGCCAGCGGGACGGATACCTACGAGCAGTACTTC.